These T cell receptor beta chains were read from a single sample in a study of cytomegalovirus exposure and HLA in healthy donors. The table came from immunoSEQ multiplex PCR; TCRdb's copy has only in-frame clones and leaves some out. The table shows some 170,000 clones, with 81% occurring only once. Material: PBMCs. These receptors originate from a woman aged 18-35 years in good health and CMV-seropositive. Both conserved end residues are part of each CDR3.

v_gene	CDR3aa
TRBV6-6	CASRNPTTGAYEQYF
TRBV9	CASSVASRSTDTQYF
TRBV18	CASSPGAGSSSYNEQFF
TRBV4-1	CASSQGPTYEQYF
TRBV14	CASSHKGRSSYNSPLHF
TRBV28	CASSLPYEQYF
TRBV21-1	CASSKDRGTGELFF
TRBV6-6	CASSYSRPGNTIYF
TRBV25-1	CASSGTGQGGLNTIYF
TRBV5-1	CASSPAGGPPDTQYF
TRBV5-1	CASSLDRASMNTEAFF
TRBV5-8	CASSPGQLTIYGYTF
TRBV27	CASTPGNYNEQFF
TRBV28	CASSLVQGHSPLHF
TRBV7-9	CASSLQRGGPHEQFF
TRBV5-1	CASSLAVDTAYEQYF
TRBV27	CASGGGANYNEQFF
TRBV11-2	CASSLERGMNTEAFF
TRBV28	CASRRTTLGTGRLSGTEAFF
TRBV27	CATRPTGGGLYEQYF
TRBV6-4	CASSAIPSDPQNTGELFF
TRBV7-2	CASSSRTGHPGYTF
TRBV11-2	CASSPRRGPSWEQYF
TRBV6-1	CASSESSGGALDTQYF
TRBV6-6	CASSYSGANQPQHF
TRBV19	CASSIWQGANNEQFF
TRBV7-9	CASSYNYEQYF
TRBV7-9	CASSFGIDRVREKLFF
TRBV5-1	CASRQSGYYNEQFF
TRBV28	CASSARDGPQHF
TRBV6-1	CASSEPGRGGGNTIYF
TRBV19	CASRTGQLDTGELFF
TRBV15	CATSLGTGSYNEQFF
TRBV2	CASSLGTGTGTEAFF
TRBV10-1	CASSVGGLGETQYF
TRBV7-9	CASSSTATNYGYTF
TRBV6-5	CASSWSRGIHEQFF
TRBV11-2	CASSLIRVDEQFF
TRBV5-4	CASSLDGWGGQPQHF
TRBV7-8	CASRESGSEQYF
TRBV7-2	CASSPDRANEKLFF
TRBV28	CASSLGTGSVYEQYF
TRBV19	CASKSQGSAEKLFF
TRBV12-1	CASPTEKPWGGHLGEAFF
TRBV4-2	CASSSRTSGGAETDTQYF
TRBV7-8	CAIQPGENSYNEQFF
TRBV7-2	CASSLAPDSYGYTF
TRBV7-9	CASRPGVGTEAFF
TRBV28	CATDRGDEKLFF
TRBV7-3	CASSLWAGGPQETQYF